The sequence of this T cell receptor beta chain was determined in a study of technical replicates of blood from a handful of donors. Germline assignment: CDR1 SGDLS and CDR2 YYNGEE. This CDR3 has 16 amino acids. After removal of 0 bases from V and 6 bases from J, the junction contained 8 bases not matched to a gene. Clones were read by immunoSEQ multiplex PCR, and TCRdb kept only the in-frame ones, dropping some. This repertoire shows about 88,000 clones, roughly 92% found once; its top ten account for approximately 0.25%. V is TRBV9 and J is TRBJ2-7; 11 nucleotides match TRBD2. Sequenced input: T cells isolated from PBMCs. The origin of this receptor is a human donor in good health. The CDR3 loop reads CASSVGASGGIFEQYF. In DNA form, the CDR3 reads TGTGCCAGCAGCGTAGGGGCTAGCGGGGGGATCTTCGAGCAGTACTTC.